This TCR beta chain is drawn from a study of PD-L1 blockade in urothelial cancer. Across the study: Males with bladder-origin urothelial cancer made up about 90% of the 29 patients. Investigators checked blood 3 weeks (second dose) and 6 weeks after treatment start.

Profiling relied on immunoSEQ multiplex PCR, and the TCRdb table lists in-frame clones only, not all of them. Of about 56,000 clones listed, 85% are singletons. Stated time point: pretreatment peripheral blood. This specimen was PBMCs, taken around atezolizumab (anti-PD-L1) treatment. The TCR sequence derives from a man aged 65 to 79 with urothelial cancer.

CDR3 residues: CASSVSPGMNTEAFF. In DNA, the CDR3 is TGTGCCAGCAGCGTAAGTCCAGGGATGAACACTGAAGCTTTCTTT. The V and J genes are TRBV9 and TRBJ1-1; weak D call: TRBD1 (5 bases). The length of the CDR3 is 15 residues. From germline, CDR1 is SGDLS and CDR2 YYNGEE. Trimming took off 1 base at V and 0 bases at J, with 10 bases between the two ends.